The rows below give T cell receptor beta chains drawn from one sample of a study of vaccination and CD4 T cells after COVID-19. These receptors' antigens are unknown. Each CDR3 protein gets one entry after TCRdb re-called the PCR reads with MiXCR. The profile shows under 20,000 distinct CDR3 sequences, approximately 50% of them singletons. The sequenced sample consisted of CD4+ T cells from blood, cultured in vitro. The receptors come from a human donor who had recovered from COVID-19. The CDR3 runs from the conserved cysteine through the conserved F or W. The D gene is left open where the match is weak. Only part of the rows carry a size: once, few, many, or a class if the clone is expanded.

CDR3nt	CDR3aa	v_gene	j_gene	d_gene	abundance
TGTGCCTGGAGTCCTTCGGCTAGCGGGACCTATCGGGAGACCCAGTACTTC	CAWSPSASGTYRETQYF	TRBV30	TRBJ2-5	TRBD2	few
TGTGCCAGCAGTTCCAATCGGGAGTACGAGCAGTACTTC	CASSSNREYEQYF	TRBV27	TRBJ2-7	-	few
TGTGCCAGCACCAAAGGGACCGGGACAGGGATCACCTATAATTCACCCCTCCACTTT	CASTKGTGTGITYNSPLHF	TRBV12-3/TRBV12-4	TRBJ1-6	TRBD1	few
TGCAGCGTCTTTAGCGGGGGGGAGACCCAGTACTTC	CSVFSGGETQYF	TRBV29-1	TRBJ2-5	TRBD2	-
TGTGCCAGCAGCTTAGCTATCGCCCCCTACGAGCAGTACTTC	CASSLAIAPYEQYF	TRBV11-2	TRBJ2-7	-	-
TGCGCCAGCAGTGAAGGGGCGGGAGGGTTTGAGACCCAGTACTTC	CASSEGAGGFETQYF	TRBV10-1	TRBJ2-5	TRBD2	-
TGTGCCAGCAGCTTAGGAGACGACTCCTACGAGCAGTACTTC	CASSLGDDSYEQYF	TRBV11-3	TRBJ2-7	-	-
TGCAGTGCTCTTAGACAGGGGGCCTTCTACACCTTC	CSALRQGAFYTF	TRBV20-1	TRBJ1-2	TRBD1	-
TGTGCCAGCACCAATAACCCAAAGGGGATCAACTATGGCTACACCTTC	CASTNNPKGINYGYTF	TRBV28	TRBJ1-2	-	-
TGTGCCAGCACGTCGGGAGGGCCCCAAGAGACCCAGTACTTC	CASTSGGPQETQYF	TRBV6-1	TRBJ2-5	TRBD2	few
TGTGCCAGCAGCCTCGGGACCTTCTACGAGCAGTACTTC	CASSLGTFYEQYF	TRBV6-1	TRBJ2-7	-	-
TGTGCCTGGAGTGCAACCCTTCAGTCCTATGGCTACACCTTC	CAWSATLQSYGYTF	TRBV30	TRBJ1-2	-	-
TGTGCCAGCAGCCCGACCGAGCCTTCTAACTATGGCTACACCTTC	CASSPTEPSNYGYTF	TRBV7-9	TRBJ1-2	-	-
TGTGCCAGCAGTTCGGGGGGACTCATCAGGGCTCGGGGTAGTCAGCCCCAGCATTTT	CASSSGGLIRARGSQPQHF	TRBV6-2/TRBV6-3	TRBJ1-5	-	-
TGTGCCAGCAGTAACAGGGGGCGAATCAATCAGCCCCAGCATTTT	CASSNRGRINQPQHF	TRBV27	TRBJ1-5	TRBD1	-
TGCAGTGCTAAACCCGGACTGAGCAATCAGCCCCAGCATTTT	CSAKPGLSNQPQHF	TRBV20-1	TRBJ1-5	-	-
TGTGCCATCAGTGATACCCGGGGGGCCGGCAATCAGCCCCAGCATTTT	CAISDTRGAGNQPQHF	TRBV6-1	TRBJ1-5	-	once
TGTGCCAGCAGCTTGCGGTGGGTCGGGAGGGCCCCCTACAATGAGCAGTTCTTC	CASSLRWVGRAPYNEQFF	TRBV5-4	TRBJ2-1	TRBD2	-
TGTGCCAGCAGCTTAGAAATTCACCCCTACAATGAGCAGTTCTTC	CASSLEIHPYNEQFF	TRBV7-8	TRBJ2-1	-	-
TGTGCCAGCAGTTTACGGGACGGCCATGGCTACACCTTC	CASSLRDGHGYTF	TRBV12-3/TRBV12-4	TRBJ1-2	-	once
TGCAGTGCTAGAGTACCCCAACAGGGGAACACTGAAGCTTTCTTT	CSARVPQQGNTEAFF	TRBV20-1	TRBJ1-1	-	-
TGCAGTGCTAGAGGACTAGCGGGCTACAATGAGCAGTTCTTC	CSARGLAGYNEQFF	TRBV20-1	TRBJ2-1	TRBD2	-
TGCGCCAGCAGCCTGGCGGGGACGGGGCAGCCCCAGCATTTT	CASSLAGTGQPQHF	TRBV5-1	TRBJ1-5	-	few
TGTGCCAGCAGCTTGGGGGACTATGGGGTCACAGATACGCAGTATTTT	CASSLGDYGVTDTQYF	TRBV7-9	TRBJ2-3	TRBD2	few
TGTGCCAGCAGCCAAGACGATTCGGGCTACAATGAGCAGTTCTTC	CASSQDDSGYNEQFF	TRBV4-2	TRBJ2-1	-	-
TGTGCCAGCAGCCAAGAGGGTCTAGCGGGAGGAGGAGGGACCCAGTACTTC	CASSQEGLAGGGGTQYF	TRBV4-2	TRBJ2-5	TRBD2	-
TGTGCCAGTACCGTCGGACAGGGCTGGACAGATACGCAGTATTTT	CASTVGQGWTDTQYF	TRBV19	TRBJ2-3	TRBD1	-
TGCAGTGCTAGAGTCTCCGGCGGAGCGGAGACCCAGTACTTC	CSARVSGGAETQYF	TRBV20-1	TRBJ2-5	-	few
TGTGCCAGTAGTATAGACCCCCCGGGAGCACATCAGCCCCAGCATTTT	CASSIDPPGAHQPQHF	TRBV19	TRBJ1-5	-	-
TGTGCCACCAGCAGAGATTCTGAGCTTGGTAGCGGGAGAATGGATACGCAGTATTTT	CATSRDSELGSGRMDTQYF	TRBV15	TRBJ2-3	TRBD2	few
TGCGCCAGCAGCCAAGTTTCCGACAGGGGCTACACCTTC	CASSQVSDRGYTF	TRBV5-1	TRBJ1-2	-	-
TGTGCCAGCAGTTACCCCTCTCCCGAAAAAGAAGCTTTCTTT	CASSYPSPEKEAFF	TRBV6-2/TRBV6-3	TRBJ1-1	-	-
TGTGCCAGCAGTAGTCAAGGAGTCACCGGCTACACCTTC	CASSSQGVTGYTF	TRBV27	TRBJ1-2	-	-
TGTGCCAGCAGTTTATTATTAAATCCAGATACGCAGTATTTT	CASSLLLNPDTQYF	TRBV27	TRBJ2-3	-	-
TGTGCCAGCAGCTTGGACAGGGTTAATAATTCACCCCTCCACTTT	CASSLDRVNNSPLHF	TRBV2	TRBJ1-6	TRBD1	-
TGTGCCAGCAGAAAGACTAGCGGGAGGGGGACCGGGGAGCTGTTTTTT	CASRKTSGRGTGELFF	TRBV6-1	TRBJ2-2	TRBD2	-
TGTGCCACCAGTGAGGCGGGAGGTGGAGATACGCAGTATTTT	CATSEAGGGDTQYF	TRBV24-1	TRBJ2-3	TRBD2	-
TGTGCCAGCAGCTTTGGACAGCCCCTGGACACTGAAGCTTTCTTT	CASSFGQPLDTEAFF	TRBV7-2	TRBJ1-1	-	few